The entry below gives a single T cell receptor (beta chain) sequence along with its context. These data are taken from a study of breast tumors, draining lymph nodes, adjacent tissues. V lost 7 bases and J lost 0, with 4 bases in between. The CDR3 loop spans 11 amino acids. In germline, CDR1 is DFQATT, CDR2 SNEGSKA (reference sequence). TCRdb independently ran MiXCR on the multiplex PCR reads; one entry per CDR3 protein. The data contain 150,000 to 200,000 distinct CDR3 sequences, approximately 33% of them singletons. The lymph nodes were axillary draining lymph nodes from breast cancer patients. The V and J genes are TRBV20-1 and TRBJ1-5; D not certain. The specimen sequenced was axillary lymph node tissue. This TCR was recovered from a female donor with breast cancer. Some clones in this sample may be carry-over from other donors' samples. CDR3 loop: CSVYSNQPQHF. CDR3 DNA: TGCAGTGTTTATAGCAATCAGCCCCAGCATTTT.